This TCR beta chain stems from a study of CD8 T cells in ankylosing spondylitis. General study findings and limits: CD8+ by phenotype, disease-linked clones were relatively rare in peripheral blood. Blood from ankylosing spondylitis patients appeared to carry a characteristic roughly 8-variant TCR beta motif.

Comments on this clonotype: Its antigen is as yet unknown.

Quantitative 5'-RACE with molecular barcodes produced the TCR beta libraries. TCRdb reanalysed the 5' RACE reads using MiXCR and keeps one entry per CDR3 protein. The repertoire consists of around 150,000 distinct CDR3 sequences, with under 35% occurring once and the leading ten covering 6%. The sequence derives from a male donor with ankylosing spondylitis. Sequences were obtained from synovial fluid, either unsorted or a sorted T cell fraction (not recorded which).

The CDR3 sequence: CASTVQGVAEAFF. The DNA of the CDR3 is TGTGCCAGCACCGTTCAGGGAGTCGCTGAAGCTTTCTTT. The chain employs TRBV28 and TRBJ1-1, with a possible D match to TRBD1 (5 bases). Trimming took 7 bases from V and 6 from J, leaving 15 bases between them. This CDR3 region has 13 residues. Per germline, CDR1 MDHEN and CDR2 SYDVKM.